The clone carrying this TCR beta chain was seen at least ten times. Its target is unknown. The length of the CDR3 is 14 residues. The V end was cut by 0 bases, the J end by 2 bases, with 5 bases between. Germline CDR1 SGHVS, CDR2 FNYEAQ. This record belongs to a study of T-cell memory formation after mild COVID-19. For the study at large: TCR clusters were largely donor specific. General study results and limits: Pre-infection memory harbored some responding clones, suggesting cross-reactive memory joined.

MiXCR, applied by TCRdb to the 5' RACE reads, yields one record per CDR3 protein. The sample carries a few hundred thousand distinct CDR3 sequences, approximately 8% recorded once. The chain employs TRBV7-6 and TRBJ1-3; D is uncertain. This sequence was found in a man aged 18 to 29 who had mild COVID-19 (a few samples of this study predate the infection). Cell type and time point are not known. Specimen: PBMCs or a T cell subset sorted from them (not recorded which). The CDR3 spells CASSLAYTGNTIYF. CDR3 coding DNA: TGTGCCAGCAGCTTAGCCTATACTGGAAACACCATATATTTT.